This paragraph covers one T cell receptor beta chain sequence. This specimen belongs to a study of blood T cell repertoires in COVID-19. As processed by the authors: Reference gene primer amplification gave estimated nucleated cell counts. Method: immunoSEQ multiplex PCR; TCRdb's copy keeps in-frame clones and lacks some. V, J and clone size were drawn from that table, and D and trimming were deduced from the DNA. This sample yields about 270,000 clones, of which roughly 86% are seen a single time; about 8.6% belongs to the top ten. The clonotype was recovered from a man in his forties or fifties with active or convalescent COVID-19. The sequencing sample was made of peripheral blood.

The DNA for the CDR3 is TGCAGCGTCCGGACAGGGAACACTGAAGCTTTCTTT. It yields the protein CSVRTGNTEAFF. The gene calls are TRBV29-1 and TRBJ1-1, with 7 bases that match TRBD1. V lost 6 bases, J lost 1 base, and 2 bases stayed unmatched. The CDR3 contains 12 residues. Germline V gene data show CDR1 as SQVTM and CDR2 as ANQGSEA.